This T cell receptor beta chain originates from a study of cytomegalovirus exposure and HLA in healthy donors. As for the study in general: The approximately 120 validation repertoires used the same platform as the approximately 620 first-cohort repertoires (as reported by a later analysis). Study-level findings and limits: Subsequent analysis found a tendency for first-cohort TCR clusters to co-occur within the 120 or so validation repertoires. Three CMV-associated chains proved CMV antigen-specific in vitro. Most TCR sequences showed up rarely, but some public TCRs showed up in many donors.

As to this clone: Its antigen is undetermined.

Profiling relied on immunoSEQ multiplex PCR, and the TCRdb table lists in-frame clones only, not all of them. This sample has tens of thousands of clones; more than 80% occur once, and the top ten carry 0.9% to 1.4%. This receptor was obtained from a man between 18 and 29 years old in good health and CMV-seronegative. Sequencing used PBMCs.

CDR3 nucleotides: TGTGCCAGCAGCCTTTCCTACGAGCAGTACTTC. This translates into CASSLSYEQYF. The chain couples TRBV27 to TRBJ2-7; D uncertain. Trimming left V 6 bases short and J 1 base short, with 4 bases between. Germline V CDR1 and CDR2: MNHEY, SMNVEV (reference sequence). The CDR3 has 11 residues.